One TCR beta chain is described in this entry. CDR1 is MNHEY and CDR2 is SVGAGI in the germline V gene. This CDR3 is 14 amino acids long. V shed 6 bases and J 3 bases; nucleotides not matched to a gene: 5. TCRdb's table, derived via immunoSEQ multiplex PCR, lists solely in-frame clones and lacks some. The sample yields 50,000 to 65,000 clones, roughly 88% seen once. The data stem from a study of T cell changes during pregnancy in multiple sclerosis. The material was peripheral blood, obtained in the third trimester of pregnancy. The TCR comes from a female donor in good health, enrolled as a control in a pregnancy study. V gene TRBV6-5 combines with J gene TRBJ1-5, with TRBD1 matching 7 bases. The CDR3: CASRKQGNNQPQHF. CDR3 sequence (DNA): TGTGCCAGCAGGAAACAGGGGAACAATCAGCCCCAGCATTTT.